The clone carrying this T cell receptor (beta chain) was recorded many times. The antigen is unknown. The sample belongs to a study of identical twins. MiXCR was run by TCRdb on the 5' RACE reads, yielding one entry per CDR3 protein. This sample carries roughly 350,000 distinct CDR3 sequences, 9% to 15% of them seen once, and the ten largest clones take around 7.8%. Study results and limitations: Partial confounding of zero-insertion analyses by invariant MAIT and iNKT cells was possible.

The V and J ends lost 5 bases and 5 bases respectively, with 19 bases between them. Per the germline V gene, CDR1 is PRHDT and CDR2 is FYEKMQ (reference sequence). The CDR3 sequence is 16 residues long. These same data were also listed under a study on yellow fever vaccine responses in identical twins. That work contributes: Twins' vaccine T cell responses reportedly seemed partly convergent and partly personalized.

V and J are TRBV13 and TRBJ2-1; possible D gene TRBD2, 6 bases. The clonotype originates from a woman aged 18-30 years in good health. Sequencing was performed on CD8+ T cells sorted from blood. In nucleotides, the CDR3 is TGTGCCAGCAGCGGAGAGGCGGGGATACTAGACAATGAGCAGTTCTTC. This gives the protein CASSGEAGILDNEQFF.